Listed here are 26 T cell receptor beta chains from one sample, sequenced in a study of cytomegalovirus exposure and HLA in healthy donors. This PCR relied on a set of 60 Vbeta primers and 13 Jbeta primers. TCRdb's table, derived via immunoSEQ multiplex PCR, lists solely in-frame clones and lacks some. Among 100,000 to 150,000 clones listed, 75% to 85% were seen once. Sequences were obtained from PBMCs. These receptors all stem from a female donor in good health and CMV-seropositive.

This chain uses TRBV7-9 with TRBJ2-7, with D possibly TRBD1 on 6 matching bases. Per the germline V gene, CDR1 is SEHNR and CDR2 is FQNEAQ (reference sequence). The CDR3 sequence is 14 residues long. Between the trimmed V and J ends, which lost 3 bases and 4 bases, there was a span of 13 bases. In DNA, the CDR3 is TGTGCCAGCAGCTTTGTTAACAGGGAGTACGAGCAGTACTTC. It specifies CASSFVNREYEQYF.

V and J are TRBV7-3 and TRBJ2-2; 11 bases map to TRBD2. V gave up 5 bases and J gave up 7 bases; unmatched junction bases: 6. The CDR3 runs 15 residues. Looked up from germline, CDR1 is SGHTA and CDR2 is FQGTGA. Here the CDR3 DNA reads TGTGCCAGCAGCGTACTAGCGGGGGTCGGCGGGGAGCTGTTTTTT. Translating gives CASSVLAGVGGELFF.

This clone was detected only a few times. J is TRBJ1-1 and V is TRBV4-1; no definite D call. V lost 4 bases, J lost 5 bases, and 17 bases lay in between. The CDR3 spans 15 residues. The germline V gene encodes CDR1 MGHRA and CDR2 YSYEKL. For the CDR3, the DNA is TGCGCCAGCAGCCTGTCGGGCGAAGGAGGGACTGAAGCTTTCTTT. This encodes CASSLSGEGGTEAFF.

The chain carries TRBV18 and TRBJ2-1, with a possible D match to TRBD1 (5 bases). V lost 7 bases to trimming and J lost 8 bases, with 21 bases between them. The CDR3 is made up of 15 amino acids. Germline V gene sequence: CDR1 KGHSH, CDR2 LQKENI. The CDR3 loop is CASYPRAGPTDEQFF. The CDR3 DNA follows: TGTGCCAGCTACCCACGGGCAGGGCCTACGGATGAGCAGTTCTTC. The full variable domain, with the rest looked up from reference TRBV18 and TRBJ2-1, is NAGVMQNPRHLVRRRGQEARLRCSPMKGHSHVYWYRQLPEEGLKFMVYLQKENIIDESGMPKERFSAEFPKEGPSILRIQQVVRGDSAAYFCASYPRAGPTDEQFFGPGTRLTVL.

The chain combines TRBV6-6 with TRBJ2-7; 7 bases line up with TRBD2. Trimming removed 7 bases from V and 3 bases from J; junction bases left unmatched: 6. Germline-derived CDR1 and CDR2 are MNHNY and SVGAGI (reference sequence). CDR3 length: 13 residues. This CDR3 is CASNGGGIYEQYF. The CDR3 region has the DNA TGTGCCAGCAATGGGGGGGGGATCTACGAGCAGTACTTC.

V and J are TRBV6-5 and TRBJ2-7; 11 bases match TRBD1. The CDR3 consists of 15 residues. J lost 3 bases, V lost 2 bases, and 3 bases had no gene match. The germline CDR1 and CDR2 sequences are MNHEY and SVGAGI. The CDR3 spells CASSYGGQGGYEQYF. Here the CDR3 DNA reads TGTGCCAGCAGTTACGGGGGACAGGGGGGCTACGAGCAGTACTTC.

V and J are TRBV5-4 and TRBJ2-5; 9 bases match TRBD1. The V and J ends lost 2 bases and 5 bases, in that order; junction bases with no gene match: 7. CDR3 length: 15 amino acids. In germline, CDR1 is SGHNT, CDR2 YYREEE (reference sequence). The CDR3 nucleotides read TGTGCCAGCAGCTTACAGGGGGCTGGCACGGAGACCCAGTACTTC. Protein product: CASSLQGAGTETQYF.

The chain carries TRBV4-1 and TRBJ1-5, with 9 bases identical to TRBD1. Unmatched junction bases numbered 1, after V lost 4 bases and J lost 6 bases. The CDR3 consists of 13 residues. Germline CDR1 reads MGHRA; CDR2 reads YSYEKL. For the CDR3, the DNA is TGCGCCAGCAGCCGGGACAGGGTTCAGCCCCAGCATTTT. It is translated as CASSRDRVQPQHF.

The chain uses TRBV7-8 and TRBJ1-3; D remains ambiguous. The V gene's germline CDR1 is SGHVS and CDR2 FQNEAQ. The germline V and J ends were trimmed by 1 base and 0 bases, with 13 bases remaining between them. This CDR3 is 17 amino acids long. The CDR3 DNA is TGTGCCAGCAGCTTAGGATTCAGGACTTCCTCTGGAAACACCATATATTTT. It is translated as CASSLGFRTSSGNTIYF.

The sample holds a few counts of this clone. The chain couples TRBV7-9 to TRBJ2-7; D uncertain. Germline V lookup: CDR1 SEHNR, CDR2 FQNEAQ (reference sequence). The CDR3 contains 13 residues. The germline V and J ends were trimmed by 4 bases and 5 bases, with 12 bases remaining between them. The CDR3 loop reads CASSSLQAHEQYF. CDR3 nucleotides: TGTGCCAGCAGCTCGCTTCAGGCCCACGAGCAGTACTTC.

This clone has only one observation. The chain combines TRBV2 with TRBJ1-5; 7 nucleotides match TRBD1. V lost 6 bases to trimming and J lost 3 bases; unmatched junction nucleotides: 5. The CDR3 covers 14 residues. Germline V gives CDR1 SNHLY, CDR2 FYNNEI. CDR3 bases: TGTGCCAGCAGAAAGACAGGGATCAATCAGCCCCAGCATTTT. It translates to CASRKTGINQPQHF.

The chain recombines TRBV5-4 with TRBJ2-1; 10 nucleotides line up with TRBD2. CDR1 and CDR2 from the germline V gene are SGHNT and YYREEE (reference sequence). There are 16 residues in the CDR3. J lost 0 bases, V lost 1 base, and 1 base had no gene match. The CDR3 is CASSLKRGGSYNEQFF. The CDR3 coding sequence is TGTGCCAGCAGCTTGAAGCGGGGGGGCTCCTACAATGAGCAGTTCTTC.

V usage is TRBV10-3 and J usage is TRBJ1-5; D gene unclear. V was clipped by 4 bases and J by 3 bases, with 10 bases between them. Germline lookup yields CDR1 ENHRY and CDR2 SYGVKD. The CDR3 length is 14 residues. This chain's CDR3 is CAISGSLINQPQHF. The CDR3 DNA reads as TGTGCCATCAGTGGAAGCCTGATCAATCAGCCCCAGCATTTT.

The chain employs TRBV5-1 and TRBJ2-1; 8 nucleotides agree with TRBD2. Germline V gene sequence: CDR1 SGHRS, CDR2 YFSETQ. V gave up 3 bases and J gave up 0 bases; unmatched junction bases: 8. The CDR3 covers 17 residues. The CDR3 loop reads CASSSPGGLSSYNEQFF. CDR3 coding DNA: TGCGCCAGCAGCTCTCCGGGGGGGTTAAGCTCCTACAATGAGCAGTTCTTC. Filled out from reference TRBV5-1 and TRBJ2-1, the complete variable domain reads KAGVTQTPRYLIKTRGQQVTLSCSPISGHRSVSWYQQTPGQGLQFLFEYFSETQRNKGNFPGRFSGRQFSNSRSEMNVSTLELGDSALYLCASSSPGGLSSYNEQFFGPGTRLTVL.

In its sample, this clone was seen a few times. The chain couples TRBV19 to TRBJ2-7; D possibly corresponds to TRBD1 (5 bases). Germline values: CDR1 LNHDA, CDR2 SQIVND (reference sequence). Trimming took 4 bases from V and 3 from J, leaving 7 bases between them. This CDR3 has 12 amino acids. The DNA of the CDR3 is TGTGCCAGTAGTAAAAGGGGCTACGAGCAGTACTTC. The encoded protein is CASSKRGYEQYF.

This clone was observed a handful of times. The V gene is TRBV6-5, the J gene TRBJ1-1; a possible D gene is TRBD1 (5 bases). The CDR3 consists of 14 residues. Germline V lookup: CDR1 MNHEY, CDR2 SVGAGI. Deletions cut 6 bases from V and 3 bases from J, with 14 bases between. The CDR3 is CASRPDIEHTEAFF. Here the CDR3 DNA reads TGTGCCAGCAGGCCGGACATTGAGCACACTGAAGCTTTCTTT.

This clone was seen only once. The chain links TRBV2 to TRBJ1-2, with 8 bases fitting TRBD1. The junction had 4 bases not matched to a gene; V was cut back by 5 bases and J by 5 bases. CDR3 length: 13 residues. Germline lookup yields CDR1 SNHLY and CDR2 FYNNEI. CDR3 bases: TGTGCCAGCAGTTCGGGACAGGTTTATGGCTACACCTTC. It encodes CASSSGQVYGYTF.

The chain recombines TRBV30 with TRBJ1-1; D might be TRBD1 (6 bases). This CDR3 comprises 13 residues. Germline values: CDR1 GTSNPN, CDR2 SVGIG (reference sequence). Trimming pared 1 base from V and 3 bases from J, leaving 9 bases between. CDR3 bases: TGTGCCTGGAGTGAAGGGGGAGACACTGAAGCTTTCTTT. Translation gives CAWSEGGDTEAFF.

The chain links TRBV27 to TRBJ1-3; 8 positions agree with TRBD1. The germline V gene has CDR1 MNHEY and CDR2 SMNVEV (reference sequence). J gave up 4 bases and V 5 bases, and 4 bases lay outside the gene matches. CDR3 length equals 14 residues. CDR3 amino acids: CASSPDRGGNTIYF. Written as DNA, the CDR3 is TGTGCCAGCAGTCCAGACAGGGGAGGAAACACCATATATTTT.

The chain uses TRBV5-8 and TRBJ2-7, with unresolved D. Germline V gene data show CDR1 as SGHTS and CDR2 as YDEGEE. CDR3 size: 13 residues. Trimming took off 2 bases at V and 6 bases at J, with 12 bases between the two ends. The CDR3 coding sequence is TGTGCCAGCAGCTTAATTTACCCCGGCGAGCAGTACTTC. It translates to CASSLIYPGEQYF.

The chain carries TRBV4-1 and TRBJ2-3; maybe TRBD1 (5 bases). V shed 2 bases and J shed 2 bases, with 11 bases lying between them. Germline lookup yields CDR1 MGHRA and CDR2 YSYEKL. The CDR3 extends over 15 amino acids. DNA of the CDR3: TGCGCCAGCAGCCAAATCGGTGGGGCCACAGATACGCAGTATTTT. Translated: CASSQIGGATDTQYF.

V is TRBV6-5 and J is TRBJ2-7, with D maybe TRBD2 (6 bases). The CDR3 has 15 residues. Trimming removed 2 bases from V and 2 bases from J, with 13 bases in between. Germline-derived CDR1 and CDR2 are MNHEY and SVGAGI. The CDR3 spells CASSYGGALPYEQYF. The DNA for the CDR3 is TGTGCCAGCAGTTACGGAGGGGCCCTTCCCTACGAGCAGTACTTC.

This sequence joins TRBV19 and TRBJ2-3, with 7 bases fitting TRBD1. This CDR3 spans 16 amino acids. V dropped 4 bases and J dropped 6; count of bases not matched to a gene: 13. Germline CDR1 is LNHDA and CDR2 is SQIVND (reference sequence). DNA for the CDR3: TGTGCCAGTAGTACGGGTCTCGACAGGGTAGTTGATACGCAGTATTTT. This sequence encodes CASSTGLDRVVDTQYF.

The CDR3 nucleotides read TGCGCCAGCAGCCAAGATCGGGCCGGGAATCCCTATGGCTACACCTTC. The encoded protein is CASSQDRAGNPYGYTF. The chain combines TRBV4-1 with TRBJ1-2, with unresolved D. The V end lost 0 bases, the J end lost 4 bases, and 15 bases lay between the germline ends. The CDR3 contains 16 residues. Germline assignment: CDR1 MGHRA and CDR2 YSYEKL.

This clone was seen a few times. The gene calls are TRBV28 and TRBJ1-1; D is unclear. Per the germline V gene, CDR1 is MDHEN and CDR2 is SYDVKM. The CDR3 is made up of 13 amino acids. Trimming shortened V by 6 bases and J by 0 bases, and 8 bases separated the two germline ends. The DNA for the CDR3 is TGTGCCAGCAGAACATACCTGAACACTGAAGCTTTCTTT. Protein sequence: CASRTYLNTEAFF.

The V call is TRBV27, the J call TRBJ1-5, with D hard to call. The germline V gene has CDR1 MNHEY and CDR2 SMNVEV (reference sequence). Between the trimmed V and J ends, which lost 3 bases and 9 bases, there was a span of 12 bases. CDR3 length: 13 amino acids. Written as DNA, the CDR3 is TGTGCCAGCAGTTTCTCTCCTGTCTCGCCCCAGCATTTT. It encodes CASSFSPVSPQHF.